The present T cell receptor (beta chain) was sequenced within a study of T-cell reconstitution after alpha-beta-depleted transplantation in children. Trimming stripped 7 bases from V and 2 bases from J, with 14 bases between. This CDR3 region has 14 residues. This clonotype was counted only a few times. The library targeted TCRbeta and was prepared with unique molecular identifiers. TCRdb independently ran MiXCR on the PCR reads; one entry per CDR3 protein. The data hold around 580,000 distinct CDR3 sequences, with more than 20% observed a single time. The J gene is TRBJ1-1, the V gene TRBV12-3 or TRBV12-4; no clear D gene. The TCR sequence derives from a boy under three years old who had a stem cell transplant for acute myeloid leukemia, so the T cells may come from the graft donor. This specimen consisted of PBMCs, mostly from graft donor cells, obtained 360 days after TCRalphabeta/CD19-depleted stem cell transplant. CDR3 sequence (DNA): TGTGCCAGCACCATTTGGGCATCTAACACTGAAGCTTTCTTT. As protein: CASTIWASNTEAFF.